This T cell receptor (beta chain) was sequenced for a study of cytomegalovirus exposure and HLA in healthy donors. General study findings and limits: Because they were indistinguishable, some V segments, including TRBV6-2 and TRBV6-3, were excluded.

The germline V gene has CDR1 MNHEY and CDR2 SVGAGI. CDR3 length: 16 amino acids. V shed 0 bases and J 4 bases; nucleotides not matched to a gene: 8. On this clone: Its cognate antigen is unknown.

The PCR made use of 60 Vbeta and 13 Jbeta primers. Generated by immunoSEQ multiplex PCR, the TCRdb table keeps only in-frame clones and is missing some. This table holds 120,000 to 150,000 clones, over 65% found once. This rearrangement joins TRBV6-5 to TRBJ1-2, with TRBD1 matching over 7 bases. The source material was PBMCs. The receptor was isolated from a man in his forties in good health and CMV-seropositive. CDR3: CASSYSIQGGVYGYTF. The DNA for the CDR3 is TGTGCCAGCAGTTACTCGATCCAAGGGGGCGTCTATGGCTACACCTTC.